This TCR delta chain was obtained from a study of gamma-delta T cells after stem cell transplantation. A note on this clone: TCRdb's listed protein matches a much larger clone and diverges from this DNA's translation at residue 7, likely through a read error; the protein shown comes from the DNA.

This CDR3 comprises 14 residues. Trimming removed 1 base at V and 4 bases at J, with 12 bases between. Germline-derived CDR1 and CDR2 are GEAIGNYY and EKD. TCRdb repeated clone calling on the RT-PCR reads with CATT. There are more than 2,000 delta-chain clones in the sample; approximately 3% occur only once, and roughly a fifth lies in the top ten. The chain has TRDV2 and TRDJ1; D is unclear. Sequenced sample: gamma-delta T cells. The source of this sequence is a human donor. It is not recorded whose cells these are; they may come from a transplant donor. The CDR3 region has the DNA TGTGCCTGTGACACGATGGACGTACGCGATAAACTCATCTTT. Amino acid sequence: CACDTMDVRDKLIF.